These T cell receptor beta chains were read from a single sample in a study of CD8 T cells in ankylosing spondylitis. From the 5' RACE reads, TCRdb called clonotypes with MiXCR, one entry per CDR3 protein. The data show around 210,000 distinct CDR3 sequences, with approximately 8.4% seen just once and 4.5% to 5% held by the top ten. Sequenced input: blood, either unsorted or a sorted T cell fraction (not recorded which). These TCRs come from a female donor with ankylosing spondylitis or in good health (not recorded which). Each CDR3 is given with its conserved first and last residue. The order of the fields is CDR3 protein, CDR3 DNA, clone size, D gene, J gene, V gene. The D gene is left open where the match is weak. Size is stated for part of the rows, as once, few or many counts, or as a class when the clone is expanded.

CDR3aa: CSARDSHLRPEQYF
CDR3nt: TGCAGTGCTAGAGACTCCCACCTTAGGCCCGAGCAGTACTTC
abundance: many
d_gene: NA
j_gene: TRBJ2-7
v_gene: TRBV20-1

CDR3aa: CASSVDRPYEQYF
CDR3nt: TGTGCCAGCAGCGTTGACCGCCCCTACGAGCAGTACTTC
abundance: many
d_gene: NA
j_gene: TRBJ2-7
v_gene: TRBV7-8

CDR3aa: CAISHGLGNQPQHF
CDR3nt: TGTGCCATCAGCCACGGGTTGGGCAATCAGCCCCAGCATTTT
abundance: many
d_gene: NA
j_gene: TRBJ1-5
v_gene: TRBV10-3

CDR3aa: CASSYGTSGPRLGGELFF
CDR3nt: TGTGCCAGCAGTTACGGGACTAGCGGACCCCGTTTGGGCGGGGAGCTGTTTTTT
abundance: many
d_gene: TRBD2
j_gene: TRBJ2-2
v_gene: TRBV6-5

CDR3aa: CSARSTQGAPNQPQHF
CDR3nt: TGCAGTGCTAGATCAACACAGGGGGCTCCCAATCAGCCCCAGCATTTT
abundance: many
d_gene: TRBD1
j_gene: TRBJ1-5
v_gene: TRBV20-1

CDR3aa: CASSLRDGYTF
CDR3nt: TGTGCCAGCAGCTTAAGGGACGGCTACACCTTC
abundance: NA
d_gene: NA
j_gene: TRBJ1-2
v_gene: TRBV7-9

CDR3aa: CASSLGPRSNYGYTF
CDR3nt: TGTGCCAGCAGCTTAGGTCCCCGCTCTAACTATGGCTACACCTTC
abundance: many
d_gene: NA
j_gene: TRBJ1-2
v_gene: TRBV11-2

CDR3aa: CASSLRSSGVEQEAQYF
CDR3nt: TGTGCCAGCTCACTACGAAGTAGCGGAGTTGAACAAGAGGCCCAGTACTTC
abundance: NA
d_gene: NA
j_gene: TRBJ2-5
v_gene: TRBV18

CDR3aa: CASSGASETAQYF
CDR3nt: TGTGCCAGCAGTGGGGCAAGTGAGACGGCGCAGTATTTT
abundance: many
d_gene: NA
j_gene: TRBJ2-3
v_gene: TRBV2

CDR3aa: CASSPPTVASSYNEQFF
CDR3nt: TGTGCCAGCAGCCCCCCGACGGTAGCGAGCTCCTACAATGAGCAGTTCTTC
abundance: few
d_gene: NA
j_gene: TRBJ2-1
v_gene: TRBV7-9

CDR3aa: CASSFRAGELDTQYF
CDR3nt: TGTGCCAGCAGCTTTCGGGCGGGAGAACTAGATACGCAGTATTTT
abundance: many
d_gene: TRBD2
j_gene: TRBJ2-3
v_gene: TRBV7-2

CDR3aa: CASSPRGGKEETQYF
CDR3nt: TGTGCCAGCAGCCCCAGGGGGGGTAAAGAAGAGACCCAGTACTTC
abundance: many
d_gene: NA
j_gene: TRBJ2-5
v_gene: TRBV7-2

CDR3aa: CSARVTPDTQYF
CDR3nt: TGCAGTGCTAGAGTAACCCCAGATACGCAGTATTTT
abundance: many
d_gene: NA
j_gene: TRBJ2-3
v_gene: TRBV20-1

CDR3aa: CASSVDRVSSYEQYF
CDR3nt: TGTGCCAGCAGCGTCGACAGAGTGAGCTCCTACGAGCAGTACTTC
abundance: NA
d_gene: NA
j_gene: TRBJ2-7
v_gene: TRBV6-1

CDR3aa: CASSLGEVPYNEQFF
CDR3nt: TGTGCCAGCAGCCTAGGGGAGGTACCCTACAATGAGCAGTTCTTC
abundance: few
d_gene: NA
j_gene: TRBJ2-1
v_gene: TRBV27

CDR3aa: CASRRLGLAGGFSYNEQFF
CDR3nt: TGTGCCAGCCGACGCTTGGGGCTAGCGGGAGGGTTCTCCTACAATGAGCAGTTCTTC
abundance: few
d_gene: TRBD2
j_gene: TRBJ2-1
v_gene: TRBV6-2/TRBV6-3

CDR3aa: CASSSATVYGYTF
CDR3nt: TGTGCCAGCAGCTCGGCGACCGTCTATGGCTACACCTTC
abundance: many
d_gene: NA
j_gene: TRBJ1-2
v_gene: TRBV7-8

CDR3aa: CASSGWGYNEQFF
CDR3nt: TGTGCCAGCTCCGGGTGGGGTTACAATGAGCAGTTCTTC
abundance: many
d_gene: NA
j_gene: TRBJ2-1
v_gene: TRBV6-2/TRBV6-3

CDR3aa: CSAVMADQYSYEQYF
CDR3nt: TGCAGTGCCGTTATGGCGGACCAGTACTCCTACGAGCAGTACTTC
abundance: many
d_gene: NA
j_gene: TRBJ2-7
v_gene: TRBV20-1

CDR3aa: CASSSSPGNEQFF
CDR3nt: TGTGCCAGCAGCTCGTCACCGGGAAATGAGCAGTTCTTC
abundance: many
d_gene: NA
j_gene: TRBJ2-1
v_gene: TRBV7-7

CDR3aa: CSALGEGGTDTQYF
CDR3nt: TGCAGTGCCCTGGGAGAGGGAGGTACAGATACGCAGTATTTT
abundance: many
d_gene: NA
j_gene: TRBJ2-3
v_gene: TRBV20-1

CDR3aa: CTSSTGGSGYTF
CDR3nt: TGTACCAGCAGTACAGGGGGTTCTGGCTACACCTTC
abundance: NA
d_gene: TRBD1
j_gene: TRBJ1-2
v_gene: TRBV6-5

CDR3aa: CASSLYEQYF
CDR3nt: TGTGCCAGCAGTTTATACGAGCAGTACTTC
abundance: few
d_gene: NA
j_gene: TRBJ2-7
v_gene: TRBV28

CDR3aa: CATRTGEEKLFF
CDR3nt: TGTGCCACACGGACAGGGGAGGAAAAACTGTTTTTT
abundance: many
d_gene: TRBD1
j_gene: TRBJ1-4
v_gene: TRBV10-3

CDR3aa: CASSFSGRQPQHF
CDR3nt: TGTGCCAGCAGCTTTTCGGGACGGCAGCCCCAGCATTTT
abundance: few
d_gene: NA
j_gene: TRBJ1-5
v_gene: TRBV7-9

CDR3aa: CASSLGTKGEQYF
CDR3nt: TGTGCCAGCAGTTTGGGAACCAAGGGCGAGCAGTACTTC
abundance: many
d_gene: NA
j_gene: TRBJ2-7
v_gene: TRBV12-3/TRBV12-4

CDR3aa: CASSLLGGQNTGELFF
CDR3nt: TGTGCCAGCAGCTTATTGGGAGGACAGAACACCGGGGAGCTGTTTTTT
abundance: few
d_gene: NA
j_gene: TRBJ2-2
v_gene: TRBV7-3

CDR3aa: CASSFEVGLTFF
CDR3nt: TGTGCCAGCAGTTTTGAAGTAGGGCTAACTTTCTTT
abundance: many
d_gene: NA
j_gene: TRBJ1-1
v_gene: TRBV6-6

CDR3aa: CASSLDWRISGNTIYF
CDR3nt: TGTGCCAGCAGCTTAGATTGGAGGATCTCTGGAAACACCATATATTTT
abundance: many
d_gene: NA
j_gene: TRBJ1-3
v_gene: TRBV11-2

CDR3aa: CASSFAAGLAGVDEQFF
CDR3nt: TGTGCCAGCAGCTTCGCGGCGGGTCTAGCGGGCGTTGATGAGCAGTTCTTC
abundance: NA
d_gene: TRBD2
j_gene: TRBJ2-1
v_gene: TRBV7-2

CDR3aa: CASKNRGLLRSYTF
CDR3nt: TGTGCCAGCAAAAACCGGGGGCTTCTTCGCAGCTACACCTTC
abundance: many
d_gene: NA
j_gene: TRBJ1-2
v_gene: TRBV5-6

CDR3aa: CASSPGQGVAYEQYF
CDR3nt: TGCGCCAGCAGCCCCGGACAGGGGGTAGCTTACGAGCAGTACTTC
abundance: many
d_gene: TRBD1
j_gene: TRBJ2-7
v_gene: TRBV5-1

CDR3aa: CSAVGLAGLSYNEQFF
CDR3nt: TGCAGTGCTGTAGGACTAGCGGGACTTTCCTACAATGAGCAGTTCTTC
abundance: many
d_gene: TRBD2
j_gene: TRBJ2-1
v_gene: TRBV20-1

CDR3aa: CASSPRGGVYTEAFF
CDR3nt: TGCGCCAGCAGCCCCCGGGGGGGAGTTTACACTGAAGCTTTCTTT
abundance: NA
d_gene: NA
j_gene: TRBJ1-1
v_gene: TRBV4-1

CDR3aa: CASGSPGQTYNEQFF
CDR3nt: TGTGCTAGTGGGTCTCCGGGACAGACTTACAATGAGCAGTTCTTC
abundance: many
d_gene: TRBD1
j_gene: TRBJ2-1
v_gene: TRBV12-5

CDR3aa: CSVDGQGTDTQYF
CDR3nt: TGCAGCGTAGATGGACAGGGAACAGATACGCAGTATTTT
abundance: many
d_gene: TRBD1
j_gene: TRBJ2-3
v_gene: TRBV29-1

CDR3aa: CSVEGTLTDTQYF
CDR3nt: TGCAGCGTTGAAGGCACTCTCACAGATACGCAGTATTTT
abundance: many
d_gene: NA
j_gene: TRBJ2-3
v_gene: TRBV29-1

CDR3aa: CASSKMGTGNQPQHF
CDR3nt: TGTGCCAGCAGCAAAATGGGTACAGGGAATCAGCCCCAGCATTTT
abundance: many
d_gene: NA
j_gene: TRBJ1-5
v_gene: TRBV2

CDR3aa: CASSSLRDSEGETQYF
CDR3nt: TGTGCCAGCAGCTCACTCCGGGACAGTGAGGGGGAGACCCAGTACTTC
abundance: many
d_gene: TRBD1
j_gene: TRBJ2-5
v_gene: TRBV7-8

CDR3aa: CASSFEGRGPDTQYF
CDR3nt: TGTGCCAGCAGCTTCGAGGGAAGAGGCCCAGATACGCAGTATTTT
abundance: many
d_gene: NA
j_gene: TRBJ2-3
v_gene: TRBV5-5

CDR3aa: CASSSPRSGRGAGELFF
CDR3nt: TGTGCCAGCAGCTCCCCCAGGTCGGGAAGAGGGGCCGGGGAGCTGTTTTTT
abundance: few
d_gene: NA
j_gene: TRBJ2-2
v_gene: TRBV11-3

CDR3aa: CSEMWRSGTDTQYF
CDR3nt: TGCAGTGAAATGTGGAGGAGTGGAACAGATACGCAGTATTTT
abundance: many
d_gene: NA
j_gene: TRBJ2-3
v_gene: TRBV20-1

CDR3aa: CASSVDSSGTDTQYF
CDR3nt: TGTGCCAGCAGCGTCGACTCCTCGGGCACAGATACGCAGTATTTT
abundance: many
d_gene: NA
j_gene: TRBJ2-3
v_gene: TRBV9

CDR3aa: CASSILDRGASHGYTF
CDR3nt: TGTGCCAGCAGTATCCTAGACAGGGGAGCGTCGCATGGCTACACCTTC
abundance: many
d_gene: TRBD1
j_gene: TRBJ1-2
v_gene: TRBV12-3/TRBV12-4

CDR3aa: CASSPLWAGAFYEQYF
CDR3nt: TGTGCCAGCAGCCCCCTATGGGCGGGAGCATTCTACGAGCAGTACTTC
abundance: many
d_gene: TRBD2
j_gene: TRBJ2-7
v_gene: TRBV7-9

CDR3aa: CASSQDERAGPYEQYF
CDR3nt: TGTGCCAGCAGCCAAGATGAGAGAGCGGGTCCCTACGAGCAGTACTTC
abundance: many
d_gene: NA
j_gene: TRBJ2-7
v_gene: TRBV3-1

CDR3aa: CASDTGSGNTIYF
CDR3nt: TGTGCCAGCGATACGGGCTCTGGAAACACCATATATTTT
abundance: many
d_gene: NA
j_gene: TRBJ1-3
v_gene: TRBV7-6

CDR3aa: CASSQRGVPYMNTEAFF
CDR3nt: TGTGCCAGCAGCCAACGCGGGGTCCCCTACATGAACACTGAAGCTTTCTTT
abundance: many
d_gene: NA
j_gene: TRBJ1-1
v_gene: TRBV14

CDR3aa: CASSPQTGMNTEAFF
CDR3nt: TGTGCCAGCAGTCCACAGACAGGGATGAACACTGAAGCTTTCTTT
abundance: many
d_gene: TRBD1
j_gene: TRBJ1-1
v_gene: TRBV28

CDR3aa: CASSQGGGLAAGF
CDR3nt: TGTGCCAGCAGCCAAGGTGGAGGACTAGCGGCCGGGTTC
abundance: NA
d_gene: TRBD2
j_gene: TRBJ2-1
v_gene: TRBV14

CDR3aa: CSVEKGDEAFF
CDR3nt: TGCAGCGTTGAAAAGGGGGATGAAGCTTTCTTT
abundance: many
d_gene: NA
j_gene: TRBJ1-1
v_gene: TRBV29-1

CDR3aa: CASNSAGQGADTIYF
CDR3nt: TGTGCCAGCAACTCAGCGGGACAGGGGGCTGACACCATATATTTT
abundance: many
d_gene: TRBD1
j_gene: TRBJ1-3
v_gene: TRBV28

CDR3aa: CASSYFRAGAYEQYF
CDR3nt: TGTGCCAGCAGTTACTTTCGAGCGGGAGCATACGAGCAGTACTTC
abundance: NA
d_gene: TRBD2
j_gene: TRBJ2-7
v_gene: TRBV6-2/TRBV6-3

CDR3aa: CASSTDRGRYEQYF
CDR3nt: TGTGCCAGCAGCACGGACAGGGGGCGATACGAGCAGTACTTC
abundance: NA
d_gene: TRBD1
j_gene: TRBJ2-7
v_gene: TRBV5-4

CDR3aa: CASSSILRSLSSYEQYF
CDR3nt: TGTGCCAGCAGCTCCATACTACGGAGTCTCAGCTCCTACGAGCAGTACTTC
abundance: many
d_gene: NA
j_gene: TRBJ2-7
v_gene: TRBV28